This T cell receptor beta chain was observed in a study of blood T cell repertoires in COVID-19. Study in general: Samples taken during acute and convalescent COVID-19 were collected in the United States, Italy and Spain. T cells, B-cell-depleted T cells, or PBMCs provided the cDNA or gDNA that served as material.

V lost 4 bases, J lost 6 bases, and 6 bases stayed unmatched. The germline V gene encodes CDR1 LGHNA and CDR2 YNFKEQ. The CDR3 extends over 15 amino acids. Original processing methods: By means of reference gene primer amplification, nucleated cell counts were estimated. This table comes from immunoSEQ multiplex PCR, and its TCRdb copy is limited to in-frame clones, with some not included. V and J calls and clone size are copied from that table; D and trimming were computed from the DNA. The sample lists approximately 44,000 clones; approximately 88% were seen once. The chain is built from TRBV4-2 and TRBJ2-1, with 10 bases that match TRBD2. Source material: peripheral blood. The TCR was taken from a woman aged 40 to 55 with acute or convalescent COVID-19. CDR3 nucleotide sequence: TGTGCCAGCAGCCCCGCTAGCGGGAGTGTCAATGAGCAGTTCTTC. It translates to CASSPASGSVNEQFF.